The clone carrying this T cell receptor (beta chain) was observed once. The germline V and J ends were trimmed by 4 bases and 6 bases, with 24 bases remaining between them. This CDR3 comprises 18 residues. A single record per CDR3 protein comes from TCRdb applying MiXCR to the 5' RACE reads. The sample includes roughly 620,000 distinct CDR3 sequences, about 20% of them seen just once. The data were taken from a study of T-cell memory formation after mild COVID-19. V and J are TRBV12-3 or TRBV12-4 and TRBJ2-2; perhaps TRBD2 as D (5 bases). The receptor's source is an adult woman who had mild COVID-19 (a few samples of this study predate the infection). Cell type and time point are not known. Sequences were obtained from PBMCs or a T cell subset sorted from them (not recorded which). The CDR3 loop is CASSYTPSGNGKAGELFF. CDR3 DNA: TGTGCCAGCAGTTATACCCCCTCGGGGAACGGGAAAGCCGGGGAGCTGTTTTTT.